A single sample gave rise to the 24 T cell receptor beta chains below, sequenced in a study of T-cell reconstitution after alpha-beta-depleted transplantation in children. The TCRbeta library was prepared with unique molecular identifiers. TCRdb reprocessed the PCR reads with MiXCR, giving one entry per CDR3 protein. The sample contains fewer than 550,000 distinct CDR3 sequences, 10% to 12% of which appear only once. The specimen was PBMCs, mostly from graft donor cells, collected 180 days after TCRalphabeta/CD19-depleted stem cell transplant. These receptors were collected from a female patient aged 2-10 years who had a stem cell transplant for aplastic anemia, so the T cells may come from the graft donor.

This clonotype came up a few times. The chain combines TRBV7-9 with TRBJ1-1; 8 bases agree with TRBD1. Trimming took 5 bases from V and 0 from J; bases not matched to a gene: 11. The germline gives CDR1 SEHNR, CDR2 FQNEAQ (reference sequence). The CDR3 has 17 residues. CDR3 coding DNA: TGTGCCAGCAGCCCCGGGACAGGACGTAGGATGAACACTGAAGCTTTCTTT. The encoded protein is CASSPGTGRRMNTEAFF.

V and J are TRBV9 and TRBJ2-1; the D is unclear. The V gene lost 0 bases and the J gene lost 3 bases, with 13 bases spanning the gap. This CDR3 is 16 amino acids long. CDR1 and CDR2 from the germline V gene are SGDLS and YYNGEE. In DNA form, the CDR3 reads TGTGCCAGCAGCGTAGCAAGGGATGTCCTCTACAATGAGCAGTTCTTC. Protein: CASSVARDVLYNEQFF.

This clonotype came up a few times. V and J are TRBV27 and TRBJ2-1; perhaps TRBD1 as D (5 bases). V was pared by 6 bases and J by 2 bases, with 8 bases between. This CDR3 is built from 13 residues. Germline values: CDR1 MNHEY, CDR2 SMNVEV (reference sequence). CDR3 coding DNA: TGTGCCAGCAGCGCGACAGCCTACAATGAGCAGTTCTTC. Protein product: CASSATAYNEQFF.

The rearrangement links TRBV28 to TRBJ2-2, with 7 positions matching TRBD1. Germline CDR1 is MDHEN and CDR2 is SYDVKM. V was pared by 7 bases and J by 5 bases, with 7 bases of the junction left unmatched. The CDR3 is 14 amino acids. CDR3 nucleotides: TGTGCCAGCACGGGGACAGCCGGGACCGGGGAGCTGTTTTTT. Encoded protein: CASTGTAGTGELFF.

This clonotype was seen a few times. The chain recombines TRBV28 with TRBJ2-1; no clear D. Looked up from germline, CDR1 is MDHEN and CDR2 is SYDVKM. The CDR3 has 13 residues. V lost 11 bases to trimming and J lost 4 bases, with 15 bases between them. CDR3 DNA: TGTGCCGGGCCCCCGGATTTGTACAATGAGCAGTTCTTC. It yields the protein CAGPPDLYNEQFF.

This clonotype has at least ten counts. This sequence joins TRBV28 and TRBJ1-2; D gene ambiguous. V dropped 3 bases and J dropped 4 bases, with 12 bases sitting between them. This CDR3 region has 14 residues. Germline V gene sequence: CDR1 MDHEN, CDR2 SYDVKM. The CDR3 loop is CASSFPGSPYGYTF. The CDR3 DNA follows: TGTGCCAGCAGTTTCCCCGGGAGCCCCTATGGCTACACCTTC.

The chain carries TRBV10-3 and TRBJ1-1, with D possibly being TRBD1 (6 bases). The germline V gene encodes CDR1 ENHRY and CDR2 SYGVKD. The CDR3 loop spans 14 amino acids. V lost 4 bases and J lost 5, with 14 bases in between. As DNA, the CDR3 is TGTGCCATCAGTGGTACAGGGATGTGGACTGAAGCTTTCTTT. Protein product: CAISGTGMWTEAFF.

This clonotype was seen many times. The rearrangement joins TRBV20-1 to TRBJ2-5, with D maybe TRBD2 (7 bases). The V gene's germline CDR1 is DFQATT and CDR2 SNEGSKA (reference sequence). Trimming removed 6 bases from V and 1 base from J, with 18 bases in between. The CDR3 is 15 residues long. The CDR3 bases are TGCAGTGCAGAAGGGGGGGGGTCCCTCCAAGAGACCCAGTACTTC. Amino acids: CSAEGGGSLQETQYF.

The table lists this clonotype with a few counts. This chain connects TRBV5-1 to TRBJ2-7; tentative D call: TRBD2 (5 bases). Germline V gives CDR1 SGHRS, CDR2 YFSETQ. V lost 0 bases to trimming and J lost 0 bases, with 7 bases between them. This CDR3 contains 14 residues. Written as DNA, the CDR3 is TGCGCCAGCAGCTTGGGCGGGCCCTCCTACGAGCAGTACGTC. It is translated as CASSLGGPSYEQYV.

The rearrangement uses TRBV15 and TRBJ2-5; TRBD1 agrees at 7 bases. The CDR3 totals 15 residues. The V gene end was trimmed by 7 bases and the J gene end by 2 bases; junction bases not matched to a gene: 10. From germline, CDR1 is LNHNV and CDR2 YYDKDF (reference sequence). The CDR3 DNA reads as TGTGCCACCACCCGGGACAGAGGTGTTCAAGAGACCCAGTACTTC. Translated, it gives CATTRDRGVQETQYF.

This clonotype turned up a few times. V and J are TRBV4-3 and TRBJ2-2; tentatively, D is TRBD2 (5 bases). The CDR3 is 17 amino acids. V lost 1 base and J lost 1, with 13 bases in between. Germline CDR1 is LGHNA and CDR2 is YSLEER. CDR3 nucleotides: TGCGCCAGCAGCCAAGGGGTGGTTGGAGGGAACACCGGGGAGCTGTTTTTT. It codes for CASSQGVVGGNTGELFF.

This clonotype was counted between two and nine times. V usage is TRBV7-2 and J usage is TRBJ2-7; 14 nucleotides align to TRBD2. The CDR3 covers 16 residues. Per germline, CDR1 SGHTA and CDR2 FQGNSA. V lost 1 base to trimming and J lost 1 base; unmatched junction nucleotides: 0. Written as DNA, the CDR3 is TGTGCCAGCAGCTTAGGACTAGCGGGAGGGTCCTACGAGCAGTACGTC. Translation gives CASSLGLAGGSYEQYV.

The J gene is TRBJ2-5, the V gene TRBV9; 14 bases agree with TRBD2. Germline V lookup: CDR1 SGDLS, CDR2 YYNGEE. The CDR3 runs to 16 residues. V lost 0 bases and J lost 5; bases outside the gene matches: 3. In DNA, the CDR3 is TGTGCCAGCAGCGTAGGACTAGCGGGAGGGCTGGAGACCCAGTACTTC. Translating it yields CASSVGLAGGLETQYF.

This clonotype was seen only a few times. CDR3 loop: CASSTGTSAVGQTQYF. The CDR3 DNA reads TGTGCCAGCAGCACCGGGACTAGCGCCGTGGGGCAGACCCAGTACTTC. The chain is built from TRBV7-9 and TRBJ2-5, with TRBD2 identical over 10 bases. The CDR3 has 16 amino acids. Germline V gene lookup returns CDR1 SEHNR and CDR2 FQNEAQ (reference sequence). After removal of 5 bases from V and 6 bases from J, the junction contained 12 bases not matched to a gene.

A remark on this clonotype: A read error is possible here, since a much larger clone lies one base away. This chain links TRBV29-1 with TRBJ2-1; 7 bases agree with TRBD2. The CDR3 is made up of 15 amino acids. Germline lookup yields CDR1 SQVTM and CDR2 ANQGSEA. The CDR3 DNA sequence: TGCAGCGTCGCGAAGGGCGGGAGCTCCTACAATCAGCAGTTCTTC. The encoded protein is CSVAKGGSSYNQQFF.

This clonotype was seen a handful of times. This chain links TRBV18 with TRBJ1-4, with D maybe TRBD1 (5 bases). The CDR3 covers 16 residues. Trimming removed 3 bases at V and 0 bases at J, with 11 bases between. Germline CDR1 is KGHSH and CDR2 is LQKENI. CDR3 protein: CASSPTQGATNEKLFF. The CDR3 DNA reads as TGTGCCAGCTCACCTACGCAGGGTGCAACTAATGAAAAACTGTTTTTT. Looking up the rest from reference TRBV18 and TRBJ1-4 gives the full variable domain: NAGVMQNPRHLVRRRGQEARLRCSPMKGHSHVYWYRQLPEEGLKFMVYLQKENIIDESGMPKERFSAEFPKEGPSILRIQQVVRGDSAAYFCASSPTQGATNEKLFFGSGTQLSVL.

CDR3 residues: CASSFSSLSSTDTQYF. CDR3 sequence (DNA): TGTGCCAGCAGTTTTTCCTCCCTTTCTAGCACAGATACGCAGTATTTT. This chain links TRBV28 with TRBJ2-3, with D unclear. Deletions cut 3 bases from V and 0 bases from J, with 13 bases between. This CDR3 spans 16 amino acids. Per germline, CDR1 MDHEN and CDR2 SYDVKM.

The V gene is TRBV29-1, the J gene TRBJ2-7; D gene ambiguous. V lost 4 bases and J lost 4, with 11 bases in between. The CDR3 runs to 12 residues. Germline-derived CDR1 and CDR2 are SQVTM and ANQGSEA. In DNA form, the CDR3 reads TGCAGCGTTGCCGGTCTCGATTACGAGCAGTACGTC. Translated: CSVAGLDYEQYV.

This clonotype showed up many times. J is TRBJ2-2 and V is TRBV5-1; maybe TRBD2 (6 bases). Trimming removed 0 bases at V and 6 bases at J, with 21 bases between. CDR1 and CDR2 from the germline V gene are SGHRS and YFSETQ. The CDR3 totals 18 residues. In nucleotides, the CDR3 is TGCGCCAGCAGCTTGGTTCCGACTAGAATGAGGGGCGCCGGGGAGCTGTTTTTT. Translated: CASSLVPTRMRGAGELFF.

The chain uses TRBV20-1 and TRBJ2-1, with 7 bases aligning to TRBD2. Germline CDR1 DFQATT, CDR2 SNEGSKA (reference sequence). V dropped 5 bases and J dropped 10; count of bases not matched to a gene: 17. CDR3 length: 15 amino acids. The CDR3 region has the DNA TGCAGTGCTGGAAGAGGGGTGGGAGGGCTGTGGGAGCAGTTCTTC. This sequence encodes CSAGRGVGGLWEQFF.

This clonotype was recorded many times. The rearrangement uses TRBV7-2 and TRBJ2-6; D not resolved. The CDR3 loop spans 15 amino acids. V dropped 5 bases and J dropped 0 bases, with 8 bases sitting between them. In germline, CDR1 is SGHTA, CDR2 FQGNSA. The CDR3: CASSPRSSGANVLTF. CDR3 nucleotide sequence: TGTGCCAGCAGCCCTCGGAGCTCTGGGGCCAACGTCCTGACTTTC. Filled out from reference TRBV7-2 and TRBJ2-6, the complete variable domain reads GAGVSQSPSNKVTEKGKDVELRCDPISGHTALYWYRQSLGQGLEFLIYFQGNSAPDKSGLPSDRFSAERTGGSVSTLTIQRTQQEDSAVYLCASSPRSSGANVLTFGAGSRLTVL.

This clonotype was picked up a small number of times. V gene TRBV6-2 or TRBV6-3 combines with J gene TRBJ2-2; the match to TRBD1 covers 7 bases. The V gene's germline CDR1 is MNHEY and CDR2 SVGEGT. V lost 8 bases, J lost 7 bases, and 7 bases stayed unmatched. The CDR3 spans 13 residues. CDR3 sequence reads: CASPGQVGGELFF. CDR3 coding DNA: TGTGCCAGCCCCGGACAGGTTGGCGGGGAGCTGTTTTTT.

V usage is TRBV19 and J usage is TRBJ2-7, with D perhaps TRBD1 (5 bases). Trimming cost V 4 bases and J 2 bases, with 9 bases left between them. Germline V gene sequence: CDR1 LNHDA, CDR2 SQIVND (reference sequence). CDR3 length: 13 amino acids. The CDR3 reads CASSRRQPYEQYV. DNA for the CDR3: TGTGCCAGTAGTAGAAGACAGCCCTACGAGCAGTACGTC.

This clonotype has a handful of counts. The chain couples TRBV5-5 to TRBJ1-1; 7 bases are shared with TRBD1. The V segment lost 3 bases and the J segment 0 bases; nucleotides outside the gene matches: 8. The CDR3 totals 16 residues. Germline values: CDR1 SGHKS, CDR2 YYEKEE (reference sequence). In nucleotides, the CDR3 is TGTGCCAGCAGCTGGACCCAGGACAGGATGAACACTGAAGCTTTCTTT. This gives the protein CASSWTQDRMNTEAFF.